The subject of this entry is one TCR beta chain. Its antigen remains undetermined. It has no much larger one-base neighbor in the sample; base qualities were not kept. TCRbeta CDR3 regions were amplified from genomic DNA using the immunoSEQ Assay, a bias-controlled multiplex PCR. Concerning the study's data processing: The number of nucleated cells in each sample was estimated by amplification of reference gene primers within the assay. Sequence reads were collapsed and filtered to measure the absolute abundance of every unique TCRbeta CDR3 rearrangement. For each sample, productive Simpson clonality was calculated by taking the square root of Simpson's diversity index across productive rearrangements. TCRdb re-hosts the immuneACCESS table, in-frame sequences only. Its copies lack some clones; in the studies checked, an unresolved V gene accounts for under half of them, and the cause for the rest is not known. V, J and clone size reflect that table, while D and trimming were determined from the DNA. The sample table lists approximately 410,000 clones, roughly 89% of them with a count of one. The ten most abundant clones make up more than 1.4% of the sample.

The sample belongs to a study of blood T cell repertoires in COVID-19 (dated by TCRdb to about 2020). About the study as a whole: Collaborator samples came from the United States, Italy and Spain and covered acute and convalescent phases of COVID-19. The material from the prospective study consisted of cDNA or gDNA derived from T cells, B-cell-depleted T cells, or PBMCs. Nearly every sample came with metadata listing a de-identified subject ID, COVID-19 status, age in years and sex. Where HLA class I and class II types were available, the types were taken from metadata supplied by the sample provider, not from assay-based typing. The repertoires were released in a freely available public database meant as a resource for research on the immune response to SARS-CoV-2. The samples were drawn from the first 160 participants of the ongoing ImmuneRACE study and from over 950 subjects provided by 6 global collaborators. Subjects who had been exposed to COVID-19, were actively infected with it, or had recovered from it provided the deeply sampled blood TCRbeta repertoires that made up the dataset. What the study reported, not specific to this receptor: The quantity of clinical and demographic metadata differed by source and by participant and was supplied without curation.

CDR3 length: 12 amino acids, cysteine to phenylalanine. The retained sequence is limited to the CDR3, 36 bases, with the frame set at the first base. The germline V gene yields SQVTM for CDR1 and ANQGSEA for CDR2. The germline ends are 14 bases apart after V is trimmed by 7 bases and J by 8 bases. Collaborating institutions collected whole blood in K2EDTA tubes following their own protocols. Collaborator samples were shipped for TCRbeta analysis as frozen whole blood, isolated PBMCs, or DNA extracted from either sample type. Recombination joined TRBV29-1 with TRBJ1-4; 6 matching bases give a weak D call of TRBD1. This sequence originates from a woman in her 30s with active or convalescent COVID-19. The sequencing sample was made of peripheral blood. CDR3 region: CSAQGSGEKLFF. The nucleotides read TGCAGCGCACAGGGATCGGGAGAAAAACTGTTTTTT.